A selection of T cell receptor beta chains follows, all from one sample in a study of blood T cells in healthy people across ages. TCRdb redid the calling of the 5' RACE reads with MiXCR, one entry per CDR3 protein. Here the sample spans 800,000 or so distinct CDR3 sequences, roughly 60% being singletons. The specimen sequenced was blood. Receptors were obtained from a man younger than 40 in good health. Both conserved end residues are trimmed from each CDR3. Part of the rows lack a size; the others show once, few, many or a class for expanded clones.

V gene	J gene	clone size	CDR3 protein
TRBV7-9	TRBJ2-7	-	ASSLSGWGATYEQY
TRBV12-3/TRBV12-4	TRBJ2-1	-	ASGGGGTVSGEQF
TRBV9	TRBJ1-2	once	ASSLPRQGLNYGYT
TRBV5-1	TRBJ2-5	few	ASNNGDRVVETQY
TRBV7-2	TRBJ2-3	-	ASSQDPGTTTDTQY
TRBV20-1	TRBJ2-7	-	SAPGQANYEQY
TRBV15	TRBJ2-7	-	ATSREGRSSYEQY
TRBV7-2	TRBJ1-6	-	ASGPSEGLPLH
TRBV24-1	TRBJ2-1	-	ATGSYNEQF
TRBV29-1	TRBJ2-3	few	SVEPPSQGTDTQY
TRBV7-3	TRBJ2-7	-	ASSLNPGAYEQY
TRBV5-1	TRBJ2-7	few	ASSQGTSGYEQY
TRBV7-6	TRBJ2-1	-	ASSLNSGWGNEQF
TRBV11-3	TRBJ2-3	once	ASSPGGESTDTQY
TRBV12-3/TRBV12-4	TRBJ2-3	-	ASSFGVAGVTDTQY
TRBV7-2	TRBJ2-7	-	ASSPLGRTVSYEQY
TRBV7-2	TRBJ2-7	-	ASSLDLVGGSYEQY
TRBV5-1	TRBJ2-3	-	ASSLTGPRTDTQY
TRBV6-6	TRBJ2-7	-	VSTGGGGESYEQY
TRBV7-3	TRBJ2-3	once	ASSLDPGWTDTQY
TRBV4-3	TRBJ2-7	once	ASSQDRGLAGGRYEQY
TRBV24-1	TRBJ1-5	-	ATSDRTGVSNQPQH
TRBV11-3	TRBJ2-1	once	ASSSRVQGALGYNEQF
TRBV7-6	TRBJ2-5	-	ACSPGAGETQY